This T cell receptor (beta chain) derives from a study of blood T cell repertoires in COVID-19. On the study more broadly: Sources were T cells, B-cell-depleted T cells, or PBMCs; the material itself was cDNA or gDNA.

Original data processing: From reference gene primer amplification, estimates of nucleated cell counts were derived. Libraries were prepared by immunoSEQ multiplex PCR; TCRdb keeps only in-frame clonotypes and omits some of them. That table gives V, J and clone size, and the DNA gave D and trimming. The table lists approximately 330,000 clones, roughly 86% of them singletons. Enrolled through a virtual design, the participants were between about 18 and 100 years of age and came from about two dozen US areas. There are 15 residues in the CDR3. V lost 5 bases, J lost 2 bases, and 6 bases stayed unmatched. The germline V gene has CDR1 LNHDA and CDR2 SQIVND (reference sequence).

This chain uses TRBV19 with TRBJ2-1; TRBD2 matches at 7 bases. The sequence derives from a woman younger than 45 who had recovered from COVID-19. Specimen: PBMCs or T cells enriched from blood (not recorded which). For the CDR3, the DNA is TGTGCCAGTAGTGCCGCTAGCGGTCCCTACAATGAGCAGTTCTTC. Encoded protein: CASSAASGPYNEQFF.